What follows are 28 T cell receptor beta chains derived from one specimen sequenced in a study of long-term antiretroviral therapy in people with HIV. immunoSEQ v3.0 was run at survey level. Repertoires were generated with immunoSEQ multiplex PCR, while TCRdb's copy carries only in-frame clones and drops some. This table holds under 45,000 clones, about 93% found once. The material sequenced was unsorted PBMCs, taken approximately 5.1 years after starting antiretroviral therapy. The receptor set was obtained from a woman aged 50 to 60 with HIV.

V is TRBV10-1 and J is TRBJ2-1; D perhaps matches TRBD2 (5 bases). The V gene lost 5 bases and the J gene lost 5 bases, with 10 bases spanning the gap. Germline V gene lookup returns CDR1 WNHNN and CDR2 SYGVQD (reference sequence). This CDR3 has 13 amino acids. DNA for the CDR3: TGCGCCAGCAGTCGGGCGGAGGACAATGAGCAGTTCTTC. Translation: CASSRAEDNEQFF.

This chain links TRBV9 with TRBJ1-1; D perhaps matches TRBD1 (5 bases). V shed 3 bases and J shed 6 bases, with 12 bases lying between them. Germline CDR1 is SGDLS and CDR2 is YYNGEE. The CDR3 runs to 13 residues. In DNA form, the CDR3 reads TGTGCCAGCAGCGGAGGACACCGGTCTGAAGCTTTCTTT. This codes for CASSGGHRSEAFF.

The chain carries TRBV7-2 and TRBJ2-1; 11 bases fit TRBD2. V dropped 1 base and J dropped 10; count of bases not matched to a gene: 12. The germline CDR1 and CDR2 sequences are SGHTA and FQGNSA. This CDR3 is 17 amino acids long. CDR3 amino acids: CASSLGGLAGGTPEQFF. The CDR3 DNA follows: TGTGCCAGCAGCTTAGGGGGGCTAGCGGGGGGTACTCCCGAGCAGTTCTTC.

The chain recombines TRBV7-3 with TRBJ1-2; 8 nucleotides align to TRBD1. The germline CDR1 and CDR2 sequences are SGHTA and FQGTGA. The V and J ends lost 5 bases and 3 bases, in that order; junction bases with no gene match: 17. The CDR3 totals 18 residues. CDR3 coding DNA: TGTGCCAGCAGCCAACATTGTTCCGGGACAGGAGCCTACTATGGCTACACCTTC. Translating gives CASSQHCSGTGAYYGYTF.

The chain recombines TRBV6-1 with TRBJ1-4, with 9 bases aligning to TRBD1. Losses at the gene ends were 4 bases for V and 3 bases for J; bases not matched to a gene: 6. The CDR3 extends over 16 amino acids. CDR1 is MNHNS and CDR2 is SASEGT in the germline V gene. CDR3 in amino acids: CASSARGQGSNEKLFF. The CDR3 nucleotides read TGTGCCAGCAGTGCCAGGGGACAGGGTTCTAATGAAAAACTGTTTTTT.

This chain uses TRBV25-1 with TRBJ2-1; D gene unclear. The V gene lost 2 bases and the J gene lost 7 bases, with 18 bases spanning the gap. CDR1 is MGHDK and CDR2 is SYGVNS in the germline V gene. CDR3 length equals 16 residues. DNA of the CDR3: TGTGCCAGCAGTGAACTCACGATTGGCATTACAAATGAGCAGTTCTTC. This sequence encodes CASSELTIGITNEQFF. Using reference TRBV25-1 and TRBJ2-1 for the parts outside the CDR3, the full variable domain is EADIYQTPRYLVIGTGKKITLECSQTMGHDKMYWYQQDPGMELHLIHYSYGVNSTEKGDLSSESTVSRIRTEHFPLTLESARPSHTSQYLCASSELTIGITNEQFFGPGTRLTVL.

This chain uses TRBV27 with TRBJ1-1, with a tentative D call TRBD1 (5 bases). This CDR3 region has 13 residues. V was clipped by 3 bases and J by 6 bases, with 11 bases between them. Germline CDR1 is MNHEY and CDR2 is SMNVEV (reference sequence). The CDR3 nucleotides read TGTGCCAGCAGTTTCCCAGGGAGCGCTGAAGCTTTCTTT. Protein product: CASSFPGSAEAFF.

The chain recombines TRBV6-5 with TRBJ1-5; D uncertain. V lost 2 bases and J lost 7, with 9 bases in between. The germline CDR1 and CDR2 sequences are MNHEY and SVGAGI. CDR3 length equals 13 residues. The CDR3 sequence: CASSYGVEQPQHF. Here the CDR3 DNA reads TGTGCCAGCAGTTACGGAGTGGAACAGCCCCAGCATTTT.

The V gene is TRBV5-1, the J gene TRBJ2-2; 8 nucleotides align to TRBD2. The CDR3 runs 16 residues. The V gene end was trimmed by 4 bases and the J gene end by 1 base; junction bases not matched to a gene: 6. CDR1 and CDR2 from the germline V gene are SGHRS and YFSETQ. The chain's CDR3 is CASSPLSGGNTGELFF. In DNA, the CDR3 is TGCGCCAGCAGCCCGTTAAGCGGGGGGAACACCGGGGAGCTGTTTTTT. Full variable domain (rest looked up from reference TRBV5-1 and TRBJ2-2): KAGVTQTPRYLIKTRGQQVTLSCSPISGHRSVSWYQQTPGQGLQFLFEYFSETQRNKGNFPGRFSGRQFSNSRSEMNVSTLELGDSALYLCASSPLSGGNTGELFFGEGSRLTVL.

J is TRBJ1-1 and V is TRBV18; perhaps TRBD1 as D (5 bases). This CDR3 is 16 amino acids long. V dropped 2 bases and J dropped 0 bases, with 13 bases sitting between them. The V gene's germline CDR1 is KGHSH and CDR2 LQKENI. The CDR3 DNA sequence: TGTGCCAGCTCACCATCCTCCCCGGGGGTGAACACTGAAGCTTTCTTT. As protein: CASSPSSPGVNTEAFF.

This clone was recorded once. This chain links TRBV4-1 with TRBJ1-6; TRBD1 is a possible D gene (5 bases). Trimming removed 2 bases at V and 7 bases at J, with 12 bases between. From germline, CDR1 is MGHRA and CDR2 YSYEKL. The CDR3 extends over 15 amino acids. The CDR3 reads CASSQSFGANSPLHF. CDR3 coding DNA: TGCGCCAGCAGCCAAAGCTTCGGGGCCAATTCACCCCTCCACTTT.

The V call is TRBV4-3, the J call TRBJ2-7; D remains unclear. The CDR3 consists of 13 residues. Germline lookup yields CDR1 LGHNA and CDR2 YSLEER. V lost 3 bases and J 3 bases, leaving 9 bases between the germline ends. The CDR3 sequence: CASSHRNLYEQYF. The CDR3 nucleotides read TGCGCCAGCAGCCATAGGAACCTCTACGAGCAGTACTTC.

The V and J genes are TRBV6-5 and TRBJ2-3; possible D gene TRBD1, 5 bases. V was cut by 1 base and J by 1 base, with 12 bases left in between. The germline gives CDR1 MNHEY, CDR2 SVGAGI. The CDR3 is made up of 16 amino acids. The CDR3 reads CASSYFRVIGTDTQYF. DNA of the CDR3: TGTGCCAGCAGTTACTTCAGGGTAATCGGCACAGATACGCAGTATTTT.

This clone was seen just once. The chain employs TRBV7-9 and TRBJ2-3; the match to TRBD2 covers 10 bases. In germline, CDR1 is SEHNR, CDR2 FQNEAQ (reference sequence). This CDR3 comprises 16 residues. V lost 1 base and J lost 2; bases outside the gene matches: 3. CDR3 sequence reads: CASSLVGLAVTDTQYF. The CDR3 DNA is TGTGCCAGCAGCTTAGTTGGACTAGCGGTCACAGATACGCAGTATTTT.

The rearrangement joins TRBV11-2 to TRBJ2-5; 9 bases agree with TRBD2. The length of the CDR3 is 15 residues. Germline-derived CDR1 and CDR2 are SGHAT and FQNNGV. V was pared by 6 bases and J by 1 base, with 6 bases of the junction left unmatched. The CDR3 region has the DNA TGTGCCAGCAGTCCTGCGGGAGGGGCCCAAGAGACCCAGTACTTC. It is translated as CASSPAGGAQETQYF.

In DNA form, the CDR3 reads TGTGCCAGCAGCCAAGGAGGAAATCAGCCCCAGCATTTT. Translating it yields CASSQGGNQPQHF. V usage is TRBV4-2 and J usage is TRBJ1-5; the D is unclear. The CDR3 length is 13 residues. Per the germline V gene, CDR1 is LGHNA and CDR2 is YNFKEQ. The V and J ends lost 1 base and 4 bases respectively, with 5 bases between them.

The gene calls are TRBV4-3 and TRBJ2-7, with D possibly being TRBD1 or TRBD2 (5 bases each). This CDR3 has 16 residues. Germline assignment: CDR1 LGHNA and CDR2 YSLEER. Between the trimmed V and J ends, which lost 1 base and 1 base, there was a span of 14 bases. This chain's CDR3 is CASSQVSRGLSYEQYF. The CDR3 nucleotides read TGCGCCAGCAGCCAAGTCAGCCGGGGCCTATCCTACGAGCAGTACTTC.

The chain couples TRBV11-2 to TRBJ2-4; D call uncertain. The V gene's germline CDR1 is SGHAT and CDR2 FQNNGV. The CDR3 has 14 residues. The V and J ends lost 3 bases and 1 base respectively, with 7 bases between them. In DNA form, the CDR3 reads TGTGCCAGCAGCTTCGAACTGGCCAAAAACATTCAGTACTTC. As protein: CASSFELAKNIQYF.

This chain uses TRBV5-1 with TRBJ2-3; 14 nucleotides line up with TRBD2. Germline V gene lookup returns CDR1 SGHRS and CDR2 YFSETQ. The CDR3 length is 16 residues. Trimming cost V 4 bases and J 1 base; bases outside gene matches: 2. The CDR3 DNA is TGCGCCAGCAGCCTGGGACTAGCGGGGGGCACAGATACGCAGTATTTT. This encodes CASSLGLAGGTDTQYF.

The V call is TRBV30, the J call TRBJ2-5; 7 bases fit TRBD1. Trimming took 4 bases from V and 8 from J; bases not matched to a gene: 16. Looked up from germline, CDR1 is GTSNPN and CDR2 is SVGIG (reference sequence). CDR3 length equals 15 residues. The CDR3 DNA follows: TGTGCCTGGAAAAGGGGGCTCTGGCCAAGAGAAACCCAGTACTTC. Translated, it gives CAWKRGLWPRETQYF.

The chain uses TRBV5-4 and TRBJ1-5, with 7 bases fitting TRBD1. Germline values: CDR1 SGHNT, CDR2 YYREEE (reference sequence). V lost 7 bases and J lost 4; bases outside the gene matches: 5. CDR3 length: 13 amino acids. The CDR3 nucleotides read TGTGCCAGCTCCGCAGGGGGAAATCAGCCCCAGCATTTT. Amino acid sequence: CASSAGGNQPQHF.

This chain connects TRBV27 to TRBJ2-7; possibly TRBD1 for D (6 bases). This CDR3 comprises 15 residues. Germline loops: CDR1 MNHEY, CDR2 SMNVEV (reference sequence). V was clipped by 5 bases and J by 2 bases, with 16 bases between them. The CDR3 is CASSPSPDRTYEQYF. CDR3 bases: TGTGCCAGCAGTCCCTCCCCCGACAGGACCTACGAGCAGTACTTC.

The chain has TRBV7-8 and TRBJ1-2; D unresolved. With 0 bases removed from V and 8 bases from J, the gap between germline ends came to 10 bases. This CDR3 is 13 amino acids long. CDR1 is SGHVS, CDR2 FQNEAQ, per germline. The CDR3 nucleotides read TGTGCCAGCAGCTTAGCGAACCAAATCGGCTACACCTTC. It yields the protein CASSLANQIGYTF.

The chain has TRBV7-2 and TRBJ1-5, with 7 bases matching TRBD1. V lost 8 bases, J lost 5 bases, and 12 bases stayed unmatched. This CDR3 is 15 amino acids long. Germline V gene data show CDR1 as SGHTA and CDR2 as FQGNSA. DNA for the CDR3: TGTGCCAGCGATTCGAACAGGGGATGGGATCAGCCCCAGCATTTT. Its translation: CASDSNRGWDQPQHF. Based on the CDR3 plus reference TRBV7-2 and TRBJ1-5, the full variable domain is GAGVSQSPSNKVTEKGKDVELRCDPISGHTALYWYRQSLGQGLEFLIYFQGNSAPDKSGLPSDRFSAERTGGSVSTLTIQRTQQEDSAVYLCASDSNRGWDQPQHFGDGTRLSIL.

The rearrangement links TRBV5-8 to TRBJ1-1, with D unresolved. The CDR3 runs to 17 residues. V dropped 0 bases and J dropped 0 bases, with 15 bases sitting between them. CDR1 is SGHTS and CDR2 is YDEGEE in the germline V gene. In DNA form, the CDR3 reads TGTGCCAGCAGCTTGGATACGGGATTTGTCATGAACACTGAAGCTTTCTTT. Translating gives CASSLDTGFVMNTEAFF.

V and J are TRBV7-8 and TRBJ2-1; 9 nucleotides line up with TRBD2. The V segment lost 1 base and the J segment 2 bases; nucleotides outside the gene matches: 3. Germline CDR1 reads SGHVS; CDR2 reads FQNEAQ. The CDR3 runs to 16 residues. In DNA form, the CDR3 reads TGTGCCAGCAGCTTAGGAGGCGGGGGGGCCTACAATGAGCAGTTCTTC. Encoded protein: CASSLGGGGAYNEQFF.

This clone was observed once. The rearrangement links TRBV5-1 to TRBJ1-2; tentative D call: TRBD1 (5 bases). The CDR3 consists of 12 residues. CDR1 is SGHRS, CDR2 YFSETQ, per germline. V was pared by 5 bases and J by 4 bases, with 9 bases between. The CDR3 DNA is TGCGCCAGCAGTTTCGACAGCTATGGCTACACCTTC. Translating it yields CASSFDSYGYTF.

V is TRBV4-3 and J is TRBJ2-7, with TRBD2 matching over 11 bases. The length of the CDR3 is 16 residues. Germline V gene sequence: CDR1 LGHNA, CDR2 YSLEER. With V trimmed by 0 bases and J by 4 bases, 5 bases remained unmatched. The CDR3 protein is CASSQDLAGGRYEQYF. The CDR3 DNA reads TGCGCCAGCAGCCAAGATCTAGCGGGGGGACGATACGAGCAGTACTTC.